A selection of T cell receptor beta chains follows, all from one sample in a study of cytomegalovirus exposure and HLA in healthy donors. Sequencing was performed with immunoSEQ multiplex PCR; in TCRdb, only in-frame clones are kept and a portion is missing. The table records some 130,000 clones, approximately 80% of them present only once. The sequencing sample was made of PBMCs. The receptor set was obtained from a male donor in good health and CMV-seropositive. Each CDR3 is given with its conserved first and last residue. The D gene is left open where the match is weak. Size values are once, few and many counts, or a class for expanded clones, and some rows have none.

abundance	d_gene	v_gene	j_gene	CDR3aa	CDR3nt
.	.	TRBV29-1	TRBJ2-7	CSAGFGGRAHEQYF	TGCAGCGCCGGATTCGGGGGACGGGCCCACGAGCAGTACTTC
.	.	TRBV6-1	TRBJ1-4	CASSTGWGNEKLFF	TGTGCCAGCAGCACAGGGTGGGGTAATGAAAAACTGTTTTTT
.	TRBD2	TRBV5-1	TRBJ2-1	CASSLAAGGPSEQFF	TGCGCCAGCAGCCTGGCGGCGGGAGGGCCAAGTGAGCAGTTCTTC
.	.	TRBV6-6	TRBJ1-2	CASSPVGGNYGYTF	TGTGCCAGCAGTCCCGTGGGAGGGAACTATGGCTACACCTTC
.	TRBD2	TRBV27	TRBJ2-2	CASSSIAGGPTGELFF	TGTGCCAGCAGTTCGATAGCGGGAGGGCCCACCGGGGAGCTGTTTTTT
.	.	TRBV9	TRBJ2-7	CASSVGGGTATYEQYF	TGTGCCAGCAGCGTAGGCGGGGGGACAGCTACCTACGAGCAGTACTTC
.	.	TRBV7-6	TRBJ2-2	CASSLDGTNTGELFF	TGTGCCAGCAGCTTGGACGGGACGAACACCGGGGAGCTGTTTTTT
once	.	TRBV30	TRBJ1-3	CAWSVTGTTLGNTIYF	TGTGCCTGGAGTGTAACAGGGACCACACTAGGGAACACCATATATTTT
once	TRBD2	TRBV9	TRBJ2-5	CASSPGLAGSETQYF	TGTGCCAGCAGCCCGGGACTAGCGGGTTCGGAGACCCAGTACTTC
.	.	TRBV5-1	TRBJ2-1	CASSLGGTDSYNEQFF	TGCGCCAGCAGCTTGGGGGGGACTGACTCCTACAATGAGCAGTTCTTC
.	.	TRBV28	TRBJ2-2	CASSSIAEANTGELFF	TGTGCCAGCAGTTCGATAGCAGAAGCGAACACCGGGGAGCTGTTTTTT
.	.	TRBV19	TRBJ1-2	CASSPGPGEGYGYTF	TGTGCCAGTAGTCCCGGACCCGGGGAAGGCTATGGCTACACCTTC
once	.	TRBV5-6	TRBJ1-2	CASSFGTEYGYTF	TGTGCCAGCAGCTTTGGGACTGAATATGGCTACACCTTC
.	.	TRBV9	TRBJ2-5	CASSGGGGVETQYF	TGTGCCAGCAGCGGTGGAGGGGGCGTGGAGACCCAGTACTTC
.	.	TRBV7-3	TRBJ2-1	CASSLVETGDEQFF	TGTGCCAGCAGCTTAGTTGAGACCGGGGATGAGCAGTTCTTC
.	TRBD1	TRBV10-3	TRBJ2-7	CATSRDREIYEQYF	TGTGCCACCTCGCGAGACAGGGAAATATACGAGCAGTACTTC
.	TRBD2	TRBV4-3	TRBJ2-1	CASSQGSLAGGPENEQFF	TGCGCCAGCAGCCAAGGGAGCTTGGCGGGAGGGCCAGAGAATGAGCAGTTCTTC
few	.	TRBV5-1	TRBJ2-3	CASSLGRSYGDTQYF	TGCGCCAGCAGCTTGGGGCGGTCCTATGGGGATACGCAGTATTTT
.	.	TRBV5-1	TRBJ1-3	CASSPSSPSGNTIYF	TGCGCCAGCAGCCCGAGCTCACCCTCTGGAAACACCATATATTTT
.	.	TRBV28	TRBJ2-1	CASSPATGSIYEQFF	TGTGCCAGCAGCCCAGCAACAGGCTCTATCTATGAGCAGTTCTTC
.	.	TRBV30	TRBJ1-4	CAWSARGGRNEKLFF	TGTGCCTGGAGTGCAAGGGGGGGGCGAAATGAAAAACTGTTTTTT
.	.	TRBV28	TRBJ2-7	CASKPPGYEQYF	TGTGCCAGCAAGCCCCCAGGGTACGAGCAGTACTTC
.	.	TRBV6-5	TRBJ1-5	CASSYSRLGNQPQHF	TGTGCCAGCAGTTACTCGAGATTAGGCAATCAGCCCCAGCATTTT
.	.	TRBV5-6	TRBJ1-1	CASRKGGNMNTEAFF	TGTGCCAGCAGAAAAGGAGGGAACATGAACACTGAAGCTTTCTTT
.	.	TRBV18	TRBJ1-2	CASSPSGYGYGYTF	TGTGCCAGCTCACCGTCAGGGTACGGCTATGGCTACACCTTC
.	TRBD1	TRBV28	TRBJ1-1	CASSLGTGAGTEAFF	TGTGCCAGCAGTTTAGGGACAGGGGCTGGCACTGAAGCTTTCTTT
.	.	TRBV6-5	TRBJ1-4	CASSSGDLEKLFF	TGTGCCAGCAGCTCAGGGGATCTTGAAAAACTGTTTTTT
.	.	TRBV15	TRBJ2-3	CATSRAGGPYDTQYF	TGTGCCACCAGCAGAGCCGGGGGACCCTATGATACGCAGTATTTT
.	.	TRBV27	TRBJ2-2	CASSSGLLTGELFF	TGTGCCAGCAGTTCCGGACTGCTCACCGGGGAGCTGTTTTTT
.	TRBD2	TRBV11-2	TRBJ2-5	CASSSAVAGVGETQYF	TGTGCCAGCAGCTCTGCGGTAGCGGGAGTTGGGGAGACCCAGTACTTC
.	.	TRBV4-3	TRBJ2-1	CASSQGLSYNEQFF	TGCGCCAGCAGCCAAGGACTATCCTACAATGAGCAGTTCTTC
few	.	TRBV19	TRBJ2-1	CASTLGAGEQFF	TGTGCCAGTACCCTAGGGGCTGGGGAGCAGTTCTTC
.	.	TRBV19	TRBJ1-4	CASRLAGESEKLFF	TGTGCCAGTAGGCTTGCCGGGGAAAGTGAAAAACTGTTTTTT
.	TRBD1	TRBV19	TRBJ2-5	CASSLGQGLQETQYF	TGTGCCAGTAGTTTGGGACAGGGCCTCCAAGAGACCCAGTACTTC
.	.	TRBV28	TRBJ1-4	CASSLSGLREKLFF	TGTGCCAGCAGTTTGAGCGGGCTCAGGGAAAAACTGTTTTTT
.	TRBD2	TRBV4-2	TRBJ2-5	CASSHGLAEQETQYF	TGTGCCAGCAGCCACGGACTAGCGGAGCAAGAGACCCAGTACTTC
.	TRBD2	TRBV5-4	TRBJ2-3	CASSLRQGLASTDTQYF	TGTGCCAGCAGCTTGAGGCAGGGACTAGCAAGCACAGATACGCAGTATTTT